Below are 8 T cell receptor beta chains sequenced from a single sample in a study of cytomegalovirus exposure and HLA in healthy donors (TCRdb year 2017). Libraries came from the immunoSEQ multiplex PCR assay. For the multiplex PCR, a mixture combining 60 forward primers for TCR Vbeta segments and 13 reverse primers for TCR Jbeta segments was used. Imported from immuneACCESS, the table was reduced by TCRdb to in-frame sequences with V and J called. These copies leave out some clones; in studies compared against another copy, an unresolved V gene accounts for under half, and the cause of the remainder is not known. This sample gives 95,000 to 110,000 clones in total; 60% to 85% of them show up just once. The top ten clones comprise about 4% of the sample. Sequencing was performed on PBMCs. These TCRs come from a man in his forties or fifties in good health and CMV-seropositive.

The chain combines TRBV18 with TRBJ2-1; 8 bases map to TRBD2. V lost 6 bases and J lost 5; bases outside the gene matches: 6. The CDR3 is 14 amino acids. In germline, CDR1 is KGHSH, CDR2 LQKENI. This chain's CDR3 is CASSPPGGNNEQFF. The CDR3 nucleotides are TGTGCCAGCTCCCCCCCGGGGGGGAACAATGAGCAGTTCTTC. Looking up the rest from reference TRBV18 and TRBJ2-1 gives the full variable domain: NAGVMQNPRHLVRRRGQEARLRCSPMKGHSHVYWYRQLPEEGLKFMVYLQKENIIDESGMPKERFSAEFPKEGPSILRIQQVVRGDSAAYFCASSPPGGNNEQFFGPGTRLTVL.

This chain connects TRBV6-1 to TRBJ2-7; no reliable D call. This CDR3 contains 13 residues. Per the germline V gene, CDR1 is MNHNS and CDR2 is SASEGT. V lost 4 bases and J lost 3, with 10 bases in between. The DNA for the CDR3 is TGTGCCAGCAGTGTAAAGCCCCACTACGAGCAGTACTTC. It yields the protein CASSVKPHYEQYF.

The chain employs TRBV7-9 and TRBJ2-7; no clear D. In germline, CDR1 is SEHNR, CDR2 FQNEAQ (reference sequence). The length of the CDR3 is 13 residues. V lost 2 bases, J lost 5 bases, and 10 bases lay in between. The CDR3 DNA sequence: TGTGCCAGCAGCTTAATGTCCTATGACGAGCAGTACTTC. Amino acid sequence: CASSLMSYDEQYF.

The CDR3 loop is CAISAQTDTQYF. CDR3 sequence (DNA): TGTGCCATCAGTGCCCAGACAGATACGCAGTATTTT. The chain links TRBV10-3 to TRBJ2-3; D unclear. The CDR3 is made up of 12 amino acids. CDR1 and CDR2 (germline): ENHRY, SYGVKD. V was cut by 4 bases and J by 3 bases, with 5 bases left in between.

This clone has just a few counts. The genes are TRBV5-1 and TRBJ2-5; 10 bases are a match to TRBD2. The J segment lost 2 bases and the V segment lost 4 bases, leaving 17 bases of the junction unmatched. CDR1 and CDR2 from the germline V gene are SGHRS and YFSETQ. The CDR3 has 19 residues. The chain's CDR3 is CASSPSRAGGRKGQETQYF. CDR3 coding DNA: TGCGCCAGCAGCCCGTCCAGAGCGGGAGGGCGGAAAGGACAAGAGACCCAGTACTTC. Complete variable domain (other parts from reference TRBV5-1 and TRBJ2-5): KAGVTQTPRYLIKTRGQQVTLSCSPISGHRSVSWYQQTPGQGLQFLFEYFSETQRNKGNFPGRFSGRQFSNSRSEMNVSTLELGDSALYLCASSPSRAGGRKGQETQYFGPGTRLLVL.

V is TRBV21-1 and J is TRBJ2-3; the table's D gene call, TRBD2, was not cross checked with the DNA. TRBV21-1 is listed as a pseudogene. This CDR3 spans 13 amino acids. CDR3 in DNA: TGTGCCAGCAGCAAGATGAGGACAGATACGCAGTATTTT. Amino acid sequence: CASSKMRTDTQYF.

The chain joins TRBV21-1 to TRBJ2-5; the table assigns TRBD2, which was not confirmed against the DNA. TRBV21-1 is described as a pseudogene. The CDR3 is 15 residues long. The CDR3 sequence: CASSKDPEYQETQYF. Here the CDR3 DNA reads TGTGCCAGCAGCAAAGATCCCGAGTACCAAGAGACCCAGTACTTC.

The chain recombines TRBV18 with TRBJ2-2, with 9 bases identical to TRBD2. Germline lookup yields CDR1 KGHSH and CDR2 LQKENI. This CDR3 spans 16 amino acids. After removal of 6 bases from V and 6 bases from J, the junction contained 11 bases not matched to a gene. The CDR3 DNA reads TGTGCCAGCTCCCTCAATAGCGGGAGAGGCCCCGGGGAGCTGTTTTTT. Translating gives CASSLNSGRGPGELFF.